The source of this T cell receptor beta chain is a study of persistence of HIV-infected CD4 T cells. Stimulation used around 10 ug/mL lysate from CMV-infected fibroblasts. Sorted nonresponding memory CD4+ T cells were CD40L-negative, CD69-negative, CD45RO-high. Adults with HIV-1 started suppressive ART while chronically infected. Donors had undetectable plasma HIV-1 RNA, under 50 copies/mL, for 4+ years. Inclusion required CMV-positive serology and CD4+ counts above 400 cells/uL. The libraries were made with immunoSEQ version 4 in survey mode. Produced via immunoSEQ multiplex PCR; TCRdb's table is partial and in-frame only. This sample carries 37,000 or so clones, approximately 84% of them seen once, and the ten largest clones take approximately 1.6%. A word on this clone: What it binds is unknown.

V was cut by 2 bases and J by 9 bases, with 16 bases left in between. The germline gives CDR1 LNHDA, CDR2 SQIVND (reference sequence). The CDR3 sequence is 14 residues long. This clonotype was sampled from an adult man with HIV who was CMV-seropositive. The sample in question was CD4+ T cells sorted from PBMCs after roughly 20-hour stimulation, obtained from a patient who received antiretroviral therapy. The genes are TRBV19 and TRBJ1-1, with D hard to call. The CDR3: CASSISGRLAQAFF. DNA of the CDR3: TGTGCCAGTAGTATATCTGGCAGGCTGGCCCAAGCTTTCTTT.